This T cell receptor (beta chain) originates from a study of blood T cell repertoires in COVID-19. Background on the study: Samples came from the United States, Italy and Spain, spanning acute and convalescent COVID-19.

How the authors handled the data: Reference gene primer amplification in the assay estimated nucleated cell counts. Sequencing was performed with immunoSEQ multiplex PCR; in TCRdb, only in-frame clones are kept and a portion is missing. Clone size and the V and J calls come from that table; the DNA yielded D and trimming. In the table there are about 270,000 clones, 86% of which are singletons. Germline V gene lookup returns CDR1 PRHDT and CDR2 FYEKMQ (reference sequence). Deletions cut 4 bases from V and 3 bases from J, with 10 bases between. The CDR3 covers 13 residues. Sample: peripheral blood. The chain is built from TRBV13 and TRBJ2-7; maybe TRBD2 (5 bases). The clonotype was recovered from a man aged 35 to 55 who had recovered from COVID-19. The CDR3 DNA reads as TGTGCCAGCAGCTCGGGGAGATACTACGAGCAGTACTTC. Translation gives CASSSGRYYEQYF.